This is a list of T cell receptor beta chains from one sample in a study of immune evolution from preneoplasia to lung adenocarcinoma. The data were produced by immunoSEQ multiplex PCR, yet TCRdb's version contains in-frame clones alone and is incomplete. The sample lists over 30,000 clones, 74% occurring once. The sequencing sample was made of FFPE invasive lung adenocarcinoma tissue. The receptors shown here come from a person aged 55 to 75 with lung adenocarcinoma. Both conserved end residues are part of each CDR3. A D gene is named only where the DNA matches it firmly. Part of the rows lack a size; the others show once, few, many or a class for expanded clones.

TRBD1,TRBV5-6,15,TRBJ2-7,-,TGTGCCAGCAGCCCAATCGACAGGGTGAAAGATGAGCAGTACTTC,CASSPIDRVKDEQYF
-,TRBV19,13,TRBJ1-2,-,TGTGCCAGTAGTATGGTTGTCCGGGGTGGCTACACCTTC,CASSMVVRGGYTF
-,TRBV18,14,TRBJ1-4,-,TGTGCCAGCTCACCACGGAAAGGCAATGAAAAACTGTTTTTT,CASSPRKGNEKLFF
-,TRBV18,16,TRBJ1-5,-,TGTGCCAGCTCACTTGGACAGCTCTATAGCAATCAGCCCCAGCATTTT,CASSLGQLYSNQPQHF
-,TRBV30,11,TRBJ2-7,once,TGTGCCTGGAGTGGCACGGACGAGCAGTACTTC,CAWSGTDEQYF
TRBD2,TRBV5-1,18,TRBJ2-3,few,TGCGCCAGCAGCTTGACTCTCTACTCGCGGGAGGGGACAGATACGCAGTATTTT,CASSLTLYSREGTDTQYF
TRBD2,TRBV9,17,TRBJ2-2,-,TGTGCCAGCAGCGTAGCGGTAGCGGGAGTTCGGACCGGGGAGCTGTTTTTT,CASSVAVAGVRTGELFF
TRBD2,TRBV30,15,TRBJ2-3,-,TGTGCCTGGAGTCCACCCGGACTAGCGGGAGCGGCGGGGTATTTT,CAWSPPGLAGAAGYF
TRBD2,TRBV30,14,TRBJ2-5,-,TGTGCCTGGAGTTCGGGCCTAGCGGAAGAGACCCAGTACTTC,CAWSSGLAEETQYF
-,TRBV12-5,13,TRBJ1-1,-,TGTGCTAGTGGTTTGGTACAGAACACTGAAGCTTTCTTT,CASGLVQNTEAFF
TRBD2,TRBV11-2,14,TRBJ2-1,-,TGTGCCAGCAGCAGTCTAGCGGGGTACAATGAGCAGTTCTTC,CASSSLAGYNEQFF
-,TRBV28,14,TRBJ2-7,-,TGTGCCAGCAGTTTGACAGGCGAAGCCTACGAGCAGTACTTC,CASSLTGEAYEQYF
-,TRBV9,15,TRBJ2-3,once,TGTGCCAGCAGCTCTTGGGGGACCACCACAGATACGCAGTATTTT,CASSSWGTTTDTQYF
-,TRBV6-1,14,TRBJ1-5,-,TGTGCCACCGTGAGTGGACAGCCAAATCAGCCCCAGCATTTT,CATVSGQPNQPQHF
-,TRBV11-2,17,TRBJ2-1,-,TGTGCCAGCAGCTTCTTACGGGACCCGCTGTCCCCGGGCGAGCAGTTCTTC,CASSFLRDPLSPGEQFF
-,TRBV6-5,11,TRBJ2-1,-,TGTGCCAGCAATACTTACAATGAGCAGTTCTTC,CASNTYNEQFF